Listed below are T cell receptor beta chains from one sample, sequenced in a study of blood T cell repertoires in COVID-19. Sequencing was performed with immunoSEQ multiplex PCR; in TCRdb, only in-frame clones are kept and a portion is missing. Here the sample spans 60,000 or so clones, approximately 82% being singletons. The sample was peripheral blood. The source of these receptors is a man aged 60 to 69 with acute or convalescent COVID-19. CDR3s include the opening cysteine and the closing phenylalanine or tryptophan. A D gene is named only where the DNA matches it firmly. Clone sizes are given selectively: once, few, many, or a class where the clone is expanded.

j_call d_call v_call clone_size cdr3_aa cdr3_nt
TRBJ1-4 - TRBV30 - CAWSVSAEKLFF TGTGCCTGGAGTGTGTCAGCGGAAAAACTGTTTTTT
TRBJ2-1 - TRBV11-2 - CASRPLGGPGEEQFF TGTGCCAGCAGACCGCTAGGGGGCCCGGGAGAAGAGCAGTTCTTC
TRBJ1-2 - TRBV4-1 once CASSLLTGGNYGYTF TGCGCCAGCAGCCTCTTGACAGGTGGAAACTATGGCTACACCTTC
TRBJ1-2 TRBD1 TRBV2 - CASGSLGQGAFGYTF TGTGCCAGTGGGAGTCTTGGACAGGGGGCTTTTGGCTACACCTTC
TRBJ1-5 TRBD1 TRBV19 - CASSAGTALHSNQPQHF TGTGCCAGTAGTGCCGGGACAGCCCTCCATAGCAATCAGCCCCAGCATTTT
TRBJ1-2 TRBD1 TRBV5-1 - CASSPWDSAEGYTF TGCGCCAGCAGCCCCTGGGACAGCGCGGAGGGCTACACCTTC
TRBJ1-2 - TRBV6-6 - CASRNRPLYGYTF TGTGCCAGCAGAAACAGACCCCTCTATGGCTACACCTTC
TRBJ1-1 TRBD1 TRBV10-3 - CAISARQGTEAFF TGTGCCATCAGTGCCCGACAGGGTACTGAAGCTTTCTTT
TRBJ1-2 - TRBV24-1 - CATGGALYGYTF TGTGCCACCGGAGGGGCTTTATATGGCTACACCTTC
TRBJ2-5 - TRBV7-2 - CASSPRTAQETQYF TGTGCCAGCAGCCCTAGGACAGCGCAAGAGACCCAGTACTTC
TRBJ2-2 TRBD1 TRBV5-1 few CASGWTGDTGELFF TGCGCCAGCGGATGGACAGGGGACACCGGGGAGCTGTTTTTT
TRBJ1-3 TRBD1 TRBV11-2 - CASSRTGGNTIYF TGTGCCAGCAGCCGGACAGGGGGAAACACCATATATTTT
TRBJ1-1 - TRBV27 - CASGLGATEAFF TGTGCCAGCGGCTTAGGGGCCACTGAAGCTTTCTTT
TRBJ1-5 - TRBV6-1 - CASSEAWTNQPQHF TGTGCCAGCAGTGAAGCATGGACTAATCAGCCCCAGCATTTT
TRBJ1-5 - TRBV11-3 - CASSPRRTDSNQPQHF TGTGCCAGCAGCCCGCGGCGCACCGATAGCAATCAGCCCCAGCATTTT
TRBJ1-4 - TRBV4-2 few CASSHPGEIEKLFF TGTGCCAGCAGCCACCCGGGAGAGATTGAAAAACTGTTTTTT
TRBJ1-1 - TRBV11-2 - CASSLGRGNTEAFF TGTGCCAGCAGCTTAGGCAGGGGAAACACTGAAGCTTTCTTT
TRBJ1-1 TRBD1 TRBV15 once CATTPGQLNTEAFF TGTGCCACCACTCCGGGACAGTTGAACACTGAAGCTTTCTTT
TRBJ2-1 - TRBV7-6 - CASSSSNEQFF TGTGCCAGCAGCTCGTCGAATGAGCAGTTCTTC
TRBJ1-2 - TRBV4-1 few CASSQGTDNYGYTF TGCGCCAGCAGCCAAGGTACAGATAACTATGGCTACACCTTC
TRBJ2-5 - TRBV7-8 few CASSLGDYQETQYF TGTGCCAGCAGCTTAGGGGACTACCAAGAGACCCAGTACTTC
TRBJ2-5 - TRBV2 - CAIGETQYF TGTGCCATCGGAGAGACCCAGTACTTC
TRBJ1-2 - TRBV6-1 few CASSESTLNLYGYTF TGTGCCAGCAGTGAAAGTACACTAAACCTCTATGGCTACACCTTC
TRBJ1-2 TRBD1 TRBV5-8 once CASSLIPTGRWRDYGYTF TGTGCCAGCAGCTTGATTCCGACAGGGAGGTGGAGGGACTATGGCTACACCTTC
TRBJ1-1 - TRBV29-1 - CSVLTRQDEAFF TGCAGCGTCCTAACTCGACAGGATGAAGCTTTCTTT
TRBJ1-5 TRBD1 TRBV23-1 few CASSQGPGTGGGSNQPQHF TGCGCCAGCAGTCAGGGGCCCGGGACAGGGGGCGGTAGCAATCAGCCCCAGCATTTT
TRBJ2-2 TRBD2 TRBV2 - CASSGPVGGSANTGELFF TGTGCCAGCAGTGGACCCGTGGGGGGGTCCGCGAACACCGGGGAGCTGTTTTTT
TRBJ2-7 TRBD1 TRBV25-1 - CASITWDRSVYF TGTGCCAGCATTACTTGGGACAGGTCGGTTTACTTC
TRBJ2-2 - TRBV9 - CASSVETSGTGELFF TGTGCCAGCAGCGTCGAGACTAGTGGCACCGGGGAGCTGTTTTTT
TRBJ2-1 - TRBV27 - CASSPWTAYNEQFF TGTGCCAGCAGTCCGTGGACAGCTTACAATGAGCAGTTCTTC
TRBJ1-2 - TRBV9 - CASSVASYGGVERTF TGTGCCAGCAGCGTAGCTTCGTATGGCGGTGTAGAGAGGACCTTC
TRBJ1-3 - TRBV30 few CAWSPGFGNTIYF TGTGCCTGGAGCCCAGGGTTTGGAAACACCATATATTTT
TRBJ2-7 - TRBV7-3 - CASSWGQGYEQYF TGTGCCAGCAGTTGGGGGCAGGGGTACGAGCAGTACTTC
TRBJ1-1 TRBD1 TRBV7-2 - CASSSGQGAWTEAFF TGTGCCAGCAGCTCCGGGCAGGGGGCTTGGACTGAAGCTTTCTTT
TRBJ2-7 - TRBV20-1 - CSASHILRGGEQYF TGCAGTGCTAGTCATATTCTGAGAGGCGGCGAGCAGTACTTC
TRBJ2-3 TRBD2 TRBV12-5 once CASGLWGGSDTQYF TGTGCTAGTGGCCTTTGGGGGGGATCAGATACGCAGTATTTT
TRBJ1-1 - TRBV11-2 many CASSRTATNTEAFF TGTGCCAGCAGCCGAACGGCGACAAACACTGAAGCTTTCTTT
TRBJ2-5 - TRBV5-6 - CASSPRGGEETQYF TGTGCCAGCAGCCCCCGTGGCGGCGAAGAGACCCAGTACTTC
TRBJ1-5 - TRBV27 once CASAQVLGNQPQHF TGTGCCAGCGCCCAGGTGTTGGGCAATCAGCCCCAGCATTTT
TRBJ2-2 TRBD2 TRBV7-9 few CASSFAGSGGDRNTGELFF TGTGCCAGCAGCTTTGCGGGTAGCGGGGGGGACCGGAACACCGGGGAGCTGTTTTTT
TRBJ2-3 - TRBV7-9 - CASSLGTISTDTQYF TGTGCCAGCAGCTTAGGGACAATAAGCACAGATACGCAGTATTTT
TRBJ1-1 - TRBV7-2 - CASSLIENTEAFF TGTGCCAGCAGCTTAATAGAGAACACTGAAGCTTTCTTT
TRBJ2-1 - TRBV14 - CASSQHRYSYNEQFF TGTGCCAGCAGCCAACACAGGTACTCCTACAATGAGCAGTTCTTC
TRBJ1-5 - TRBV29-1 - CSVGDQPQHF TGCAGCGTCGGAGATCAGCCCCAGCATTTT
TRBJ2-3 TRBD2 TRBV29-1 - CSAGGTSGGTDTQYF TGCAGCGCTGGAGGGACTAGCGGGGGAACAGATACGCAGTATTTT
TRBJ2-3 - TRBV12-5 - CASGLGLLGDTQYF TGTGCTAGTGGTTTGGGACTATTAGGAGATACGCAGTATTTT
TRBJ2-6 - TRBV9 - CASSQAYDSGANVLTF TGTGCCAGCAGCCAGGCGTATGACTCTGGGGCCAACGTCCTGACTTTC
TRBJ2-7 TRBD2 TRBV5-1 - CASSLEASGGAYEQYF TGCGCCAGCAGCTTGGAAGCTAGCGGGGGGGCTTACGAGCAGTACTTC
TRBJ2-7 TRBD1 TRBV5-1 - CASSLADRGDYEQYF TGCGCCAGCAGCTTGGCTGACAGGGGCGATTACGAGCAGTACTTC
TRBJ1-5 TRBD1 TRBV7-2 - CASTQQGPYPNQPQHF TGTGCCAGCACCCAACAGGGGCCCTACCCTAATCAGCCCCAGCATTTT
TRBJ2-1 TRBD2 TRBV5-1 - CASSLASGANSYNEQFF TGCGCCAGCAGCTTGGCTAGCGGGGCCAACTCCTACAATGAGCAGTTCTTC
TRBJ1-6 - TRBV29-1 once CSVGDINSPLHF TGCAGCGTTGGAGACATTAATTCACCCCTCCACTTT
TRBJ1-1 - TRBV5-1 - CASSLVTGMGTEAFF TGCGCCAGCAGCTTGGTTACGGGAATGGGCACTGAAGCTTTCTTT